The T cell receptor (beta chain) under discussion was sequenced for a study of T cells in Graves' hyperthyroidism and ophthalmopathy. Study results and limitations: In simple terms, a model built on 13 V-J features told ophthalmopathy apart from stable hyperthyroidism.

This clonotype was recorded at least ten times. What it recognizes is unknown. This CDR3 is 17 amino acids long. The junction had 18 bases not matched to a gene; V was cut back by 3 bases and J by 7 bases. Germline V gives CDR1 MDHEN, CDR2 SYDVKM. RNA transcripts were the template for amplifying TCR beta CDR3 regions. The TCR CDR3 was amplified in a first-round RT-PCR using the HTBI primer set. Each CDR3 protein gets one entry after TCRdb re-called the multiplex PCR reads with MiXCR. Counted here are roughly 740,000 distinct CDR3 sequences, over 15% occurring once; the ten biggest clones make up around 8%. Lactation, pregnancy, other autoimmune disease or uncontrolled infection excluded patients.

The genes are TRBV28 and TRBJ2-7; 7 nucleotides agree with TRBD1. The sequenced material came from blood. This TCR was sampled from a young man with Graves' hyperthyroidism. For the CDR3, the DNA is TGTGCCAGCAGTTTCGGCTCGGACAGGATCCTACCTAGGGAGCAGTACTTC. Protein: CASSFGSDRILPREQYF.